The T cell receptor beta chain under discussion was sequenced for a study of cytomegalovirus exposure and HLA in healthy donors. With 2 bases clipped from V and 6 bases from J, the junction kept 11 bases outside the gene matches. The CDR3 has 17 amino acids. CDR1 SNHLY and CDR2 FYNNEI come from the germline V gene. Whole-study findings and limits: Cytomegalovirus status, reportedly, was diagnosed with high specificity and sensitivity by the classifier. A few CMV-associated chains proved CMV antigen-specific in vitro. TCR beta chains numbering 150 to 200 were designated cytomegalovirus-associated.

As to this clone: Antigen specificity is unknown.

Method: immunoSEQ multiplex PCR; TCRdb's copy keeps in-frame clones and lacks some. The sample shows around 300,000 clones, approximately 87% of them seen only once. The rearrangement joins TRBV2 to TRBJ2-1; TRBD2 matches 9 bases. Sequencing was carried out using PBMCs. The TCR originated in a woman under 30 in good health and CMV-seronegative. The DNA for the CDR3 is TGTGCCAGCAGTGAACGTGGTAGGCTAGCGGGGTCCAATGAGCAGTTCTTC. Protein: CASSERGRLAGSNEQFF.